This TCR beta chain is from a study of Ad26.COV2.S vaccination and SARS-CoV-2 variants. Assay: immunoSEQ multiplex PCR; the TCRdb copy retains only in-frame clones and omits some. The sample shows fewer than 400,000 clones, 85% to 90% of them seen only once. The CDR3 consists of 15 residues. Germline loops: CDR1 SEHNR, CDR2 FQNEAQ (reference sequence). The V segment lost 1 base and the J segment 7 bases; nucleotides outside the gene matches: 4. Specified treatment: about 20 received Ad26.COV2.S at low or high dose, single or two shots; roughly five received placebo; per-sample allocation not given. Material that was analyzed had been drawn on day 63 after the first vaccine or placebo injection.

The source of this sequence is a person between 18 and 59 years old who received the Ad26.COV2.S COVID-19 vaccine or a placebo. The gene calls are TRBV7-9 and TRBJ2-7; TRBD2 agrees at 13 bases. The sample consisted of peripheral blood, taken in a trial of Ad26.COV2.S vaccine versus placebo. The CDR3 DNA sequence: TGTGCCAGCAGCTTAGTGGTGACTAGCGGGGGGGAGCAGTACTTC. Translation gives CASSLVVTSGGEQYF. Full variable domain (outside the CDR3, taken from reference TRBV7-9 and TRBJ2-7): DTGVSQNPRHKITKRGQNVTFRCDPISEHNRLYWYRQTLGQGPEFLTYFQNEAQLEKSRLLSDRFSAERPKGSFSTLEIQRTEQGDSAMYLCASSLVVTSGGEQYFGPGTRLTVT.